One and the same sample provided the 8 T cell receptor beta chains below, sequenced in a study of T cell responses to AZD1222 COVID-19 vaccine. Assay: immunoSEQ multiplex PCR; the TCRdb copy retains only in-frame clones and omits some. The sample includes just over 150,000 clones, more than 75% seen only once; the top ten take about 8.9%. Material: peripheral blood, obtained 28 days after the second AZD1222 dose. The receptors were sampled from an adult who received the AZD1222 COVID-19 vaccine.

The chain couples TRBV30 to TRBJ1-2, with D uncertain. V was pared by 2 bases and J by 1 base, with 17 bases between. The CDR3 consists of 16 residues. The V gene's germline CDR1 is GTSNPN and CDR2 SVGIG (reference sequence). CDR3 amino acids: CAWSRLPGFSNYGYTF. The CDR3 coding sequence is TGTGCCTGGAGTCGACTCCCGGGTTTCAGTAACTATGGCTACACCTTC.

This chain links TRBV28 with TRBJ2-1; 9 bases agree with TRBD1. The germline V gene has CDR1 MDHEN and CDR2 SYDVKM. Germline trimming cut 6 bases from V and 8 bases from J; bases unmatched to any gene: 5. This CDR3 has 13 amino acids. CDR3 sequence reads: CASSGTGYDEQFF. The CDR3 bases are TGTGCCAGCAGCGGGACAGGGTATGATGAGCAGTTCTTC.

For the CDR3, the DNA is TGCGCCAGCAGCTTGGCTCTACTAGACGAGCAGTACTTC. This gives the protein CASSLALLDEQYF. This rearrangement joins TRBV5-1 to TRBJ2-7; the D gene is possibly TRBD2 (5 bases). Trimming left V 0 bases short and J 5 bases short, with 9 bases between. From germline, CDR1 is SGHRS and CDR2 YFSETQ. The length of the CDR3 is 13 residues.

This rearrangement joins TRBV29-1 to TRBJ2-7; 7 bases align to TRBD2. Germline CDR1 reads SQVTM; CDR2 reads ANQGSEA. This CDR3 contains 17 residues. V shed 0 bases and J 0 bases; nucleotides not matched to a gene: 11. The DNA for the CDR3 is TGCAGCGTTGAAGATCGCCACGCGCGGGGGAGCTCCTACGAGCAGTACTTC. Its translation: CSVEDRHARGSSYEQYF.

The chain combines TRBV5-1 with TRBJ2-5, with 9 bases aligning to TRBD1. J gave up 4 bases and V 4 bases, and 5 bases lay outside the gene matches. There are 14 residues in the CDR3. The germline gives CDR1 SGHRS, CDR2 YFSETQ. The chain's CDR3 is CASSLTGGGETQYF. In DNA form, the CDR3 reads TGCGCCAGCAGCCTGACAGGGGGTGGAGAGACCCAGTACTTC.

This sequence joins TRBV9 and TRBJ2-5; D is uncertain. Between the trimmed V and J ends, which lost 4 bases and 5 bases, there was a span of 12 bases. The CDR3 runs to 13 residues. Looked up from germline, CDR1 is SGDLS and CDR2 is YYNGEE. CDR3 sequence reads: CASSPRVWETQYF. The CDR3 bases are TGTGCCAGCAGCCCCCGCGTGTGGGAGACCCAGTACTTC.

This clone was seen just once. The V call is TRBV7-3, the J call TRBJ2-3, with 9 bases matching TRBD2. The CDR3 covers 15 residues. Per germline, CDR1 SGHTA and CDR2 FQGTGA. The V gene end was trimmed by 5 bases and the J gene end by 3 bases; junction bases not matched to a gene: 6. CDR3: CASSQAGGLTDTQYF. The CDR3 nucleotides are TGTGCCAGCAGCCAAGCGGGAGGTCTAACAGATACGCAGTATTTT.

The chain employs TRBV27 and TRBJ1-2; 8 bases match TRBD1. Germline CDR1 reads MNHEY; CDR2 reads SMNVEV (reference sequence). The V and J ends lost 7 bases and 6 bases, in that order; junction bases with no gene match: 1. The CDR3 extends over 11 amino acids. DNA for the CDR3: TGTGCCAGCAAGACAGGGGATGGCTACACCTTC. The encoded protein is CASKTGDGYTF.